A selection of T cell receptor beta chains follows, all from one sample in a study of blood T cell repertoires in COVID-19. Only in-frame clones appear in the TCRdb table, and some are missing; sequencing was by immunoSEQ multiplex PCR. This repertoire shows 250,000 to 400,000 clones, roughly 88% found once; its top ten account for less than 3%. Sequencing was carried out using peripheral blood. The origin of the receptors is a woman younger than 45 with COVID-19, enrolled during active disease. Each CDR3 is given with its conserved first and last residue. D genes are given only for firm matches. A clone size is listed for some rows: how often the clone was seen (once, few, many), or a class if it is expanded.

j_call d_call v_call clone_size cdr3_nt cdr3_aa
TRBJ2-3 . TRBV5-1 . TGCGCCAGCAGCTTGGGAGAGGGCCTAGATACGCAGTATTTT CASSLGEGLDTQYF
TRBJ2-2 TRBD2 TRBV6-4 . TGTGCCAGCAGCATTAGCGGGAGGGCCACCGGGGAGCTGTTTTTT CASSISGRATGELFF
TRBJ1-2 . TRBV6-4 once TGTGCCAGCAGTTCAACAGGGAGAGGCGCGGGCTACACCTTC CASSSTGRGAGYTF
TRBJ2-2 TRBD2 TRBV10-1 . TGCGCCAGTAGCGGGAGGGCCTTTACCGGGGAGCTGTTTTTT CASSGRAFTGELFF
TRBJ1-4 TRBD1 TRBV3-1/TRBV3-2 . TGTGCCAGCGGACCCGGGACAGGGCGGGAAAAACTGTTTTTT CASGPGTGREKLFF
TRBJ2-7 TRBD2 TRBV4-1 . TGCGCCAGCAGCCCCGGGACTAGCGGCTACGAGCAGTACTTC CASSPGTSGYEQYF
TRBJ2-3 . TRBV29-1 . TGCAGCGTTTCAAGTTCGGGGGCAGATACGCAGTATTTT CSVSSSGADTQYF
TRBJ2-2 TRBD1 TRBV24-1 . TGTGCCACCAGCCGGACAGGGAACACCGGGGAGCTGTTTTTT CATSRTGNTGELFF
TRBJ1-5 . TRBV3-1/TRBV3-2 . TGTGCCAGCAGCCAAGATGCCACAGGCAATCAGCCCCAGCATTTT CASSQDATGNQPQHF
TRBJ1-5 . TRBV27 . TGTGCCAGCAGTTCCCGCGGGAGCAATCAGCCCCAGCATTTT CASSSRGSNQPQHF
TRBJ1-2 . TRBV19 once TGTGCCGGCCGGGATCCCACTACTAACTATGGCTACACCTTC CAGRDPTTNYGYTF
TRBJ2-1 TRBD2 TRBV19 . TGTGCCAGTAGCAGGGACTACTACAATGAGCAGTTCTTC CASSRDYYNEQFF
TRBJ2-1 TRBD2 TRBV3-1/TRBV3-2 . TGTGCCAGCAGCAGGACTAGCGGCAATGAGCAGTTCTTC CASSRTSGNEQFF
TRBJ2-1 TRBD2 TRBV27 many TGTGCCAGCAGTTTAACTAACAGCGGGATCTACAATGAGCAGTTCTTC CASSLTNSGIYNEQFF
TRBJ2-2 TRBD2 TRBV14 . TGTGCCAGCAGCCACTTTCTTGTAGCGGGAGGGCCGAGACTGAGGACCGGGGAGCTGTTTTTT CASSHFLVAGGPRLRTGELFF
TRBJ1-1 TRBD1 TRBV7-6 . TGTGCCAGCAGCGAATCAGAGGGGGCGAACACTGAAGCTTTCTTT CASSESEGANTEAFF
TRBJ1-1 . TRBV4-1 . TGCGCCAGCAGCCAAGTTCTCACAAATTCAAACACTGAAGCTTTCTTT CASSQVLTNSNTEAFF
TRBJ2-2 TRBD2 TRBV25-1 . TGTGCCAGCAGTAAACGGGAGGGCGTTAACACCGGGGAGCTGTTTTTT CASSKREGVNTGELFF
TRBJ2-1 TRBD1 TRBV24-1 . TGTGCCACCTCAGGACAGGGTTACAATGAGCAGTTCTTC CATSGQGYNEQFF
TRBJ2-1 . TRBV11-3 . TGTGCCAGCAGCTTAGAAGTCGGTGAGCAGTTCTTC CASSLEVGEQFF
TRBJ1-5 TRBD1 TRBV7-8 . TGTGCCAGCAGCTTACGGGACAGGGGTATATGGGGCAATCAGCCCCAGCATTTT CASSLRDRGIWGNQPQHF
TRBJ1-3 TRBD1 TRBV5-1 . TGCGCCAGCAGCATGACAGGGCCTTCCTCTGGAAACACCATATATTTT CASSMTGPSSGNTIYF
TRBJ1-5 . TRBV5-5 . TGTGCCAGCAGCTTGGTGGCAGGGGAACAGCCCCAGCATTTT CASSLVAGEQPQHF
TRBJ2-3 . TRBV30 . TGTGCCTGGAGTTCGGGAGATACGCAGTATTTT CAWSSGDTQYF
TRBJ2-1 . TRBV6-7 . TGTGCCAGCAGTCCTGGACTGGGGAATGAGCAGTTCTTC CASSPGLGNEQFF
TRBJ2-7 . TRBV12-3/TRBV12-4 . TGTGCCAGCAGTTTTCAGGGGTCCTCCGAGCAGTACTTC CASSFQGSSEQYF
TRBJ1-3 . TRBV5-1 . TGCGCCAGCAGCTCACAGGGCTCGGGAAACACCATATATTTT CASSSQGSGNTIYF
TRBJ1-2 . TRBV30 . TGTGCCTCAACCCCCGGGACTGATGGCTACACCTTC CASTPGTDGYTF